This T cell receptor beta chain is drawn from a study of blood T cell repertoires in COVID-19. Overall study context: Whether acute or convalescent, the COVID-19 samples came from the United States, Italy and Spain. T cells, B-cell-depleted T cells, or PBMCs provided the cDNA or gDNA that served as material.

The CDR3 runs to 13 residues. Germline values: CDR1 SEHNR, CDR2 FQNEAQ (reference sequence). Trimming shortened V by 5 bases and J by 8 bases, and 13 bases separated the two germline ends. Authors' data handling: Researchers report that nucleated cell counts were estimated from reference gene primer amplification. Generated by immunoSEQ multiplex PCR, the TCRdb table keeps only in-frame clones and is missing some. That table is the source of V, J and clone size, and D and trimming were worked out from the DNA. The table includes approximately 100,000 clones, approximately 90% detected once. The receptor was isolated from a man aged 65 to 85 with acute or convalescent COVID-19. The sample consisted of peripheral blood. This rearrangement joins TRBV7-9 to TRBJ2-1; a possible D gene is TRBD2 (6 bases). The CDR3 DNA sequence: TGTGCCAGCAGCCCCGGAGGGAGCGATGAGCAGTTCTTC. Translation: CASSPGGSDEQFF.